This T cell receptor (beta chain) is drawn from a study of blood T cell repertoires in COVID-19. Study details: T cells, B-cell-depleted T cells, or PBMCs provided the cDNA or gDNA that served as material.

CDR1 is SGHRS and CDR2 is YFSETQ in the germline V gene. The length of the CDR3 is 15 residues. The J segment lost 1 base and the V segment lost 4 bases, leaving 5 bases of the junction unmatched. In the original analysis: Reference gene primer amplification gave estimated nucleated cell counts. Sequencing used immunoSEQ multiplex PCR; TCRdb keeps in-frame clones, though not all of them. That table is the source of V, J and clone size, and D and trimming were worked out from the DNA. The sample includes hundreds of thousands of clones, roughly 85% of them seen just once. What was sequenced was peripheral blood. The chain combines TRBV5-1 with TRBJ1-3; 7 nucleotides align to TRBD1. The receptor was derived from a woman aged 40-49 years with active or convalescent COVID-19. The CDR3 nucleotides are TGCGCCAGCAGCCCTTTGGGACAGTCTGGAAACACCATATATTTT. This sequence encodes CASSPLGQSGNTIYF.